This T cell receptor beta chain emerged from a study of blood T cell repertoires in COVID-19. Overall study: Researchers got acute and convalescent COVID-19 samples from the United States, Italy and Spain.

Clones were read by immunoSEQ multiplex PCR, and TCRdb kept only the in-frame ones, dropping some. The sample has about 98,000 clones, about 80% seen once. This clone was counted once. The CDR3 spans 15 residues. Germline-derived CDR1 and CDR2 are SGHRS and YFSETQ. With 4 bases clipped from V and 2 bases from J, the junction kept 3 bases outside the gene matches. The sequence came from a man in his 70s with active or convalescent COVID-19. Sequenced sample: peripheral blood. The rearrangement joins TRBV5-1 to TRBJ2-1; 10 bases agree with TRBD1. The CDR3 region has the DNA TGCGCCAGCAGCAAGGGACAGGGGCCCTACAATGAGCAGTTCTTC. Its protein is CASSKGQGPYNEQFF.